This is a list of T cell receptor beta chains from one sample in a study of early T cells in non-severe SARS-CoV-2 infection. Via MiXCR, TCRdb re-called the 5' RACE reads, giving one row per CDR3 protein. The sample carries roughly 61,000 distinct CDR3 sequences, roughly a tenth recorded once. The specimen sequenced was whole blood. The receptors shown here come from an adult who was a healthcare worker with PCR-confirmed SARS-CoV-2 infection or an uninfected control (not recorded which). The CDR3 runs from the conserved cysteine through the conserved F or W. The order of the fields is J gene, D gene, V gene, clone size, CDR3 length, CDR3 protein, CDR3 DNA. The D gene is left open where the match is weak. Only part of the rows carry a size: once, few, many, or a class if the clone is expanded.

TRBJ1-1,NA,TRBV7-2,many,14,CASSLDPRDTEAFF,TGTGCCAGCAGCTTAGATCCCAGGGACACTGAAGCTTTCTTT
TRBJ1-1,TRBD1,TRBV25-1,few,15,CASRAPTGESAEAFF,TGTGCCAGCAGGGCCCCGACAGGGGAATCGGCTGAAGCTTTCTTT
TRBJ1-5,NA,TRBV5-1,many,15,CASSLGVGALEPQHF,TGCGCCAGCAGCTTGGGAGTGGGGGCTTTAGAGCCCCAGCATTTT
TRBJ2-3,NA,TRBV6-4,many,14,CAGINREETDTQYF,TGTGCCGGGATAAACAGGGAAGAAACAGATACGCAGTATTTT
TRBJ2-1,TRBD2,TRBV7-2,few,18,CASSLTTSGRAWYNEQFF,TGTGCCAGCAGCTTAACGACTAGCGGGAGGGCCTGGTACAATGAGCAGTTCTTC
TRBJ2-4,NA,TRBV3-1,NA,16,CASSQKRGTSKNIQYF,TGTGCCAGCAGCCAAAAAAGGGGGACTTCTAAAAACATTCAGTACTTC
TRBJ2-7,TRBD1,TRBV29-1,NA,15,CSVEDRRQGLYEQYF,TGCAGCGTTGAAGATCGGCGACAGGGTCTCTACGAGCAGTACTTC
TRBJ2-7,NA,TRBV3-1,NA,12,CASSQAGAEQYF,TGTGCCAGCAGCCAGGCAGGGGCCGAGCAGTACTTC
TRBJ2-1,TRBD2,TRBV29-1,NA,15,CSVGSGSGGNNEQFF,TGCAGCGTTGGCTCTGGGAGCGGGGGTAACAATGAGCAGTTCTTC
TRBJ2-1,TRBD2,TRBV30,many,16,CAWSVPSAGGPHEQFF,TGTGCCTGGAGTGTACCGTCCGCGGGAGGGCCCCATGAGCAGTTCTTC
TRBJ2-1,NA,TRBV7-9,many,13,CASSPLGGNEQFF,TGTGCCAGCAGCCCCCTCGGCGGCAATGAGCAGTTCTTC
TRBJ2-7,NA,TRBV6-1,NA,15,CASSEGLALWREQYF,TGTGCCAGCAGTGAGGGCCTGGCGCTTTGGAGAGAGCAGTACTTC
TRBJ2-5,NA,TRBV27,NA,15,CASSFGQGPRETQYF,TGTGCCAGCAGTTTTGGCCAGGGGCCGCGCGAGACCCAGTACTTC
TRBJ1-5,TRBD1,TRBV24-1,many,19,CATSDSSGTGAHSNQPQHF,TGTGCCACCAGTGATTCCTCCGGGACAGGGGCCCATAGCAATCAGCCCCAGCATTTT
TRBJ2-7,TRBD1,TRBV19,many,17,CASNLRDSTSSKDEQYF,TGTGCCAGTAACCTACGGGACAGTACAAGTTCCAAGGACGAGCAGTACTTC
TRBJ2-3,TRBD2,TRBV12-3/TRBV12-4,many,16,CASSLGTSGSADTQYF,TGTGCCAGCAGTTTAGGGACTAGCGGGAGCGCAGATACGCAGTATTTT
TRBJ2-7,TRBD2,TRBV20-1,many,19,CSASGRGTSGRGGLDEQYF,TGCAGTGCTAGCGGGAGGGGGACTAGCGGGAGAGGAGGCCTTGACGAGCAGTACTTC
TRBJ2-2,NA,TRBV5-1,many,13,CASSFVVTGELFF,TGCGCCAGCAGCTTCGTGGTGACCGGGGAGCTGTTTTTT
TRBJ2-7,NA,TRBV28,NA,13,CASSPSPDRLHTF,TGTGCCAGCAGTCCCTCACCCGACAGGCTCCACACCTTC
TRBJ2-5,TRBD2,TRBV11-3,many,14,CASSLAGEQETQYF,TGTGCCAGCAGTTTAGCGGGAGAGCAAGAGACCCAGTACTTC
TRBJ2-7,NA,TRBV30,NA,14,CAWSVDSVSYEQYF,TGTGCCTGGAGTGTCGACAGTGTTTCCTACGAGCAGTACTTC
TRBJ1-1,TRBD1,TRBV20-1,NA,11,CSASRTGEAFF,TGCAGTGCTAGTAGGACAGGTGAAGCTTTCTTT
TRBJ2-3,NA,TRBV20-1,many,14,CSASPPGSTDTQYF,TGCAGTGCTAGCCCCCCGGGGAGCACAGATACGCAGTATTTT
TRBJ2-3,NA,TRBV29-1,many,14,CSVEAPVRTDTQYF,TGCAGCGTTGAAGCCCCCGTTAGGACAGATACGCAGTATTTT
TRBJ2-6,TRBD1,TRBV6-2/TRBV6-3,many,17,CASSSGTGVSGANVLTF,TGTGCCAGCAGTTCCGGGACAGGGGTCTCTGGGGCCAACGTCCTGACTTTC
TRBJ2-3,NA,TRBV7-9,few,11,CASSRSDTQYF,TGTGCCAGCAGCCGTTCCGATACGCAGTATTTT
TRBJ2-7,NA,TRBV7-2,many,14,CASSFGRESYEQYF,TGTGCCAGCAGCTTCGGAAGGGAGAGCTACGAGCAGTACTTC
TRBJ1-1,NA,TRBV6-5,many,13,CASSYSGSSRAFF,TGTGCCAGCAGTTACTCGGGCAGTTCGCGAGCTTTCTTT
TRBJ1-6,NA,TRBV6-2/TRBV6-3,NA,14,CASSYSGRDSPLHF,TGTGCCAGCAGTTATTCGGGGAGAGATTCACCCCTCCACTTT